This T cell receptor beta chain appears in the sequencing data of a study of T cell responses to AZD1222 COVID-19 vaccine. Only in-frame clones appear in the TCRdb table, and some are missing; sequencing was by immunoSEQ multiplex PCR. Altogether just under 150,000 clones are present, roughly 86% being singletons, with the ten largest covering approximately 5%. Germline CDR1 reads LNHDA; CDR2 reads SQIVND (reference sequence). The CDR3 consists of 16 residues. The J segment lost 3 bases and the V segment lost 5 bases, leaving 8 bases of the junction unmatched. The sample here was peripheral blood, taken 28 days after the second AZD1222 dose. The clonotype comes from an adult who received the AZD1222 COVID-19 vaccine. The genes are TRBV19 and TRBJ1-5, with 9 bases matching TRBD1. CDR3 loop: CASSLQDRGNNQPQHF. CDR3 nucleotides: TGTGCCAGTAGTCTCCAGGACAGGGGAAACAATCAGCCCCAGCATTTT.